The clone carrying this T cell receptor (beta chain) was observed many times. Its antigen is as yet unknown. This entry comes from a study of T cells in Graves' hyperthyroidism and ophthalmopathy. RNA transcripts gave rise to amplified TCR beta CDR3 regions. The HTBI primer set served for first-round RT-PCR of the TCR CDR3. TCRdb reprocessed the multiplex PCR reads via MiXCR and lists one record per CDR3 protein. The sample shows roughly 570,000 distinct CDR3 sequences, just over 45% of them seen only once. The CDR3 is made up of 17 amino acids. Trimming cost V 0 bases and J 7 bases; bases outside gene matches: 9. Germline loops: CDR1 MGHRA, CDR2 YSYEKL. Notes on the study in general: Researchers report that a 13 V-J model separated ophthalmopathy from stable hyperthyroidism. The model anticipated ophthalmopathy a median about six months pre-onset.

Sequences were obtained from peripheral blood or thyroid tissue (not recorded which). The chain joins TRBV4-1 to TRBJ1-4; TRBD1 aligns across 9 bases. The TCR was taken from a woman aged 18-30 years with Graves' hyperthyroidism. CDR3 amino acids: CASSQEGGGQGVEKLFF. The CDR3 DNA reads as TGCGCCAGCAGCCAAGAAGGAGGGGGACAGGGTGTTGAAAAACTGTTTTTT.